The clone carrying this TCR beta chain was detected ten times or more. From germline, CDR1 is SGHTA and CDR2 FQGNSA. Trimming took 5 bases from V and 4 from J; bases not matched to a gene: 5. The CDR3 loop spans 15 amino acids. For TCRbeta, the library was prepared with unique molecular identifiers. MiXCR was run by TCRdb on the PCR reads, yielding one entry per CDR3 protein. The sample lists 100,000 to 120,000 distinct CDR3 sequences; around 10% were seen once. This entry comes from a study of T-cell reconstitution after alpha-beta-depleted transplantation in children. The V and J genes are TRBV7-2 and TRBJ2-7, with 13 bases aligning to TRBD2. This sequence originates from a human donor who donated a stem cell graft to a child with acute lymphoblastic leukemia. This material consisted of PBMCs from the stem cell graft donor, taken from the stem cell graft. The CDR3 protein is CASSPTSGGAYEQYF. The CDR3 region has the DNA TGTGCCAGCAGCCCTACTAGCGGGGGGGCATACGAGCAGTACTTC. Combining the CDR3 with reference TRBV7-2 and TRBJ2-7 gives the whole variable domain GAGVSQSPSNKVTEKGKDVELRCDPISGHTALYWYRQSLGQGLEFLIYFQGNSAPDKSGLPSDRFSAERTGGSVSTLTIQRTQQEDSAVYLCASSPTSGGAYEQYFGPGTRLTVT.